This TCR beta chain derives from a study of sequential checkpoint blockade in melanoma. V lost 6 bases, J lost 2 bases, and 3 bases stayed unmatched. The CDR3 is made up of 15 amino acids. Germline-derived CDR1 and CDR2 are SGHAT and FQNNGV. Assay used: immunoSEQ multiplex PCR; TCRdb lists only in-frame clones, some missing. This table has more than 9,000 clones, over 60% appearing once. Indicated treatment: randomized to nivolumab then ipilimumab (arm A) or the reverse (arm B). From thawed PBMCs, live CD3+CD8+ cells negative for CD19 and CD56 were sorted. The clonotype was recovered from a human donor with melanoma. The sample consisted of CD8+ T cells sorted from blood (inferred from file names), taken from a patient given nivolumab and ipilimumab in sequence. The rearrangement uses TRBV11-2 and TRBJ2-2, with 10 bases identical to TRBD2. For the CDR3, the DNA is TGTGCCAGCAGAGGACTAGCGGAAAACACCGGGGAGCTGTTTTTT. This translates into CASRGLAENTGELFF.